This T cell receptor beta chain is from a study of cytomegalovirus exposure and HLA in healthy donors. Study-wide findings and caveats: Later analysis reportedly placed an Asian-associated ancestry cluster below the roughly 680-donor mean in N-insertions. Apart from CMV serostatus, no immune exposure information was available. For most TCR sequences rarity was the rule, although some public TCRs occurred in many donors.

Turning to this clone: The antigen remains unidentified.

60 Vbeta and 13 Jbeta primers were used in PCR. TCRdb keeps only in-frame clones here, not all; method: immunoSEQ multiplex PCR. The sample consists of 200,000 or so clones, roughly four fifths of them appearing once. CDR3 length equals 16 residues. The germline V gene has CDR1 MGHRA and CDR2 YSYEKL. Trimming cost V 2 bases and J 4 bases; bases outside gene matches: 5. The chain combines TRBV4-1 with TRBJ1-5, with 10 bases that match TRBD1. Sequences were obtained from PBMCs. This TCR was recovered from a woman aged 40 to 49 in good health and CMV-seronegative. CDR3 residues: CASSQRDRGPNQPQHF. The CDR3 DNA is TGCGCCAGCAGCCAAAGAGACAGGGGGCCGAATCAGCCCCAGCATTTT.